This T cell receptor (beta chain) stems from a study of blood T cell repertoires in COVID-19. Background on the study: There were acute and convalescent COVID-19 samples, and they came from the United States, Italy and Spain. PBMCs, B-cell-depleted T cells, or T cells were the source of the cDNA or gDNA that made up the material.

Authors' methods: Estimation of nucleated cell counts relied on the amplification of reference gene primers. The table came from immunoSEQ multiplex PCR; TCRdb's copy has only in-frame clones and leaves some out. V and J calls and clone size come straight from that table; D and trimming were deduced from the DNA. The repertoire includes around 130,000 clones, 85% to 90% of them detected once, and 9.5% to 12% sits in the top ten. Per germline, CDR1 GTSNPN and CDR2 SVGIG (reference sequence). Trimming pared 6 bases from V and 2 bases from J, leaving 14 bases between. The CDR3 contains 14 residues. The material sequenced was peripheral blood. The TCR comes from a woman of 80 years or more with acute or convalescent COVID-19. The chain recombines TRBV30 with TRBJ1-3, with D hard to call. The CDR3 protein is CACSVWAAGNTIYF. In DNA, the CDR3 is TGTGCCTGCTCCGTATGGGCCGCTGGAAACACCATATATTTT.